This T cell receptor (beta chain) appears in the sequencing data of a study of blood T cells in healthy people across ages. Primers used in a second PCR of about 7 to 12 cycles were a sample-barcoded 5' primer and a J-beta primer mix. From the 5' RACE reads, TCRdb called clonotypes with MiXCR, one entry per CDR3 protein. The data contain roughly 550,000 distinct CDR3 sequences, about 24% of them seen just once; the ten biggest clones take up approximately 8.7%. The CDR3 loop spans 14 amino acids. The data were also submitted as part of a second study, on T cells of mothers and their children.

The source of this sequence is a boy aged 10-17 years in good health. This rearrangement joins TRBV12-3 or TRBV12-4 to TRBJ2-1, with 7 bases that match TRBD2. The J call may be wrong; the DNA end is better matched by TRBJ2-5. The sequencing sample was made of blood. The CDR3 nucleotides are TGTGCCAGCAGCAATTCGACTAGCCGACCGGCCCAGTACTTC. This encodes CASSNSTSRPAQYF.